This T cell receptor beta chain is drawn from a study of cytomegalovirus exposure and HLA in healthy donors. In the case of this clone: As yet, its antigen is unknown.

Broader study findings: Owing to their indistinguishability, certain V segments, notably TRBV6-2 and TRBV6-3, were excluded. Under in vitro conditions, a few CMV-associated chains were confirmed as specific for CMV antigens. There were reportedly fewer N-insertions in an Asian-associated ancestry cluster than the roughly 680-donor mean, in a later analysis.

The PCR used 60 Vbeta and 13 Jbeta primers. Profiling relied on immunoSEQ multiplex PCR, and the TCRdb table lists in-frame clones only, not all of them. Among around 130,000 clones listed, 70% to 80% were seen once. The CDR3 is 15 amino acids. Germline trimming cut 2 bases from V and 4 bases from J; bases unmatched to any gene: 5. Germline assignment: CDR1 KGHSH and CDR2 LQKENI. The TCR originated in a human donor in good health. The sequenced sample was PBMCs. The chain carries TRBV18 and TRBJ2-5, with 9 bases aligning to TRBD2. CDR3 sequence reads: CASSPILAGTETQYF. In DNA, the CDR3 is TGTGCCAGCTCACCAATCCTAGCGGGAACAGAGACCCAGTACTTC.